Listed here are 20 T cell receptor beta chains from one sample, sequenced in a study of CD4 and CD8 cells across lung adenocarcinoma regions. TCRdb reprocessed the PCR reads via MiXCR and lists one record per CDR3 protein. The sample consists of about 3,200 distinct CDR3 sequences, less than 80% of them appearing once. Sequences were obtained from CD4+ T cells from the margin of a lung tumor. Receptor source: a male donor with lung adenocarcinoma. The CD4 and CD8 labels of this study may be unreliable.

The table lists this clonotype with a few counts. The chain employs TRBV6-5 and TRBJ2-1, with 8 nucleotides matching TRBD1. Near its end, the DNA agrees better with TRBJ2-7, so the J call may be wrong. The germline CDR1 and CDR2 sequences are MNHEY and SVGAGI. The CDR3 contains 13 residues. The CDR3 sequence: CASSSDRAGEQYF. CDR3 DNA: TGTGCCAGCAGTTCGGACAGGGCAGGCGAGCAGTACTTC.

V and J are TRBV6-1 and TRBJ1-6; TRBD1 might be the D (6 bases). Per the germline V gene, CDR1 is MNHNS and CDR2 is SASEGT. This CDR3 has 15 residues. Trimming removed 7 bases at V and 3 bases at J, with 13 bases between. CDR3 protein: CASNTGANYNSPLHF. The CDR3, as DNA: TGTGCCAGCAATACGGGGGCGAACTATAATTCACCCCTCCACTTT.

The rearrangement uses TRBV11-1 and TRBJ2-1; unclear D gene. The CDR3 covers 14 residues. V shed 1 base and J shed 6 bases, with 10 bases lying between them. Germline V gene sequence: CDR1 SGHAT, CDR2 FQDESV (reference sequence). CDR3: CASSLGQRGNEQFF. The CDR3 nucleotides are TGTGCCAGCAGCTTAGGGCAGAGAGGCAATGAGCAGTTCTTC.

This clonotype showed up just a few times. The chain carries TRBV6-5 and TRBJ2-2; no reliable D call. The CDR3 has 13 residues. Trimming shortened V by 0 bases and J by 13 bases, and 12 bases separated the two germline ends. Per the germline V gene, CDR1 is MNHEY and CDR2 is SVGAGI. In nucleotides, the CDR3 is TGTGCCAGCAGTTACTCTGGGATACGGCTGCTGTTTTTT. It translates to CASSYSGIRLLFF.

This clonotype showed up just a few times. This chain joins TRBV6-1 and TRBJ2-1, with 9 positions matching TRBD1. The end of the DNA is better explained by TRBJ2-7, so the J call may be wrong. This CDR3 has 12 amino acids. Germline V lookup: CDR1 MNHNS, CDR2 SASEGT. The CDR3 nucleotides are TGTGCCAGCTCCCGGGACAGGGACGAGCAGTACTTC. Protein product: CASSRDRDEQYF.

The V and J genes are TRBV12-3 or TRBV12-4 and TRBJ2-1, with D perhaps TRBD1 or TRBD2 (5 bases each). Between the trimmed V and J ends, which lost 6 bases and 5 bases, there was a span of 17 bases. The CDR3 is made up of 15 amino acids. CDR3 in DNA: TGTGCCAGCAGCCTACGGGGTGACAGCCACAATGAGCAGTTCTTC. Its translation is CASSLRGDSHNEQFF.

J is TRBJ2-1 and V is TRBV6-1, with D possibly TRBD1 on 5 matching bases. Near its end, the DNA agrees better with TRBJ2-7, so the J call may be wrong. The CDR3 totals 14 residues. Germline CDR1 and CDR2: MNHNS and SASEGT. CDR3 amino acids: CASRPGPGADEQYF. The CDR3 nucleotides are TGTGCCAGCAGACCAGGGCCCGGCGCCGACGAGCAGTACTTC.

The chain combines TRBV6-1 with TRBJ2-5, with unresolved D. V lost 4 bases and J 1 base, leaving 10 bases between the germline ends. The CDR3 length is 14 residues. CDR1 is MNHNS, CDR2 SASEGT, per germline. CDR3 coding DNA: TGTGCCAGCAGTGGTGGGCCGTTCCAAGAGACCCAGTACTTC. Residues: CASSGGPFQETQYF.

The rearrangement joins TRBV6-1 to TRBJ2-6; D uncertain. Trimming removed 7 bases at V and 1 base at J, with 14 bases between. CDR3 length: 16 amino acids. Per germline, CDR1 MNHNS and CDR2 SASEGT. DNA for the CDR3: TGTGCCAGCAATGCTCTAGTCGGGTCTGGGGCCAACGTCCTGACTTTC. Protein: CASNALVGSGANVLTF.

This clonotype has only a few counts. This chain joins TRBV11-3 and TRBJ2-1, with 11 bases lining up with TRBD1. This CDR3 spans 19 amino acids. The ends lost 1 base at V and 0 bases at J; junction bases unmatched: 8. The germline CDR1 and CDR2 sequences are SGHNT and YENEEA. The CDR3 sequence is CASSLGWSGTGGSYNEQFF. In DNA form, the CDR3 reads TGTGCCAGCAGCTTAGGGTGGAGCGGGACAGGGGGCTCCTACAATGAGCAGTTCTTC.

The CDR3 sequence: CASSPLSGRVTDTQYF. The CDR3 region has the DNA TGTGCCAGCAGTCCCCTAAGCGGGAGGGTGACAGATACGCAGTATTTT. This rearrangement joins TRBV27 to TRBJ2-3; 10 bases line up with TRBD2. The V and J ends lost 5 bases and 3 bases, in that order; junction bases with no gene match: 8. CDR3 length: 16 amino acids. Germline V gene sequence: CDR1 MNHEY, CDR2 SMNVEV (reference sequence).

The rearrangement uses TRBV6-5 and TRBJ2-7; TRBD1 matches at 7 bases. This CDR3 spans 14 amino acids. Germline loops: CDR1 MNHEY, CDR2 SVGAGI. Trimming removed 2 bases from V and 0 bases from J; junction bases left unmatched: 1. This CDR3 reads CASSYGTASYEQYF. The CDR3 DNA sequence: TGTGCCAGCAGTTACGGGACAGCCTCCTACGAGCAGTACTTC.

By frequency in the sample, this clonotype is large (0.1 to 1%). J is TRBJ2-1 and V is TRBV14; D possibly corresponds to TRBD2 (5 bases). Germline V lookup: CDR1 SGHDN, CDR2 FVKESK. V gave up 4 bases and J gave up 9 bases, with 13 bases separating them. The length of the CDR3 is 13 residues. The CDR3 is CASSRGVGGEQFF. CDR3 nucleotides: TGTGCCAGCAGCCGGGGAGTCGGAGGTGAGCAGTTCTTC.

There are a few counts of this clonotype. The chain has TRBV7-6 and TRBJ2-2; 9 bases fit TRBD2. J gave up 3 bases and V 4 bases, and 9 bases lay outside the gene matches. Per the germline V gene, CDR1 is SGHVS and CDR2 is FNYEAQ. CDR3 size: 17 residues. The CDR3 DNA reads as TGTGCCAGCAGCTCACCAAGCGGGAGGAGGGACACCGGGGAGCTGTTTTTT. Its translation is CASSSPSGRRDTGELFF.

This clonotype qualifies as medium-sized (0.01 to 0.1%). The chain combines TRBV6-1 with TRBJ2-5; 7 bases are shared with TRBD2. Near its end, the DNA agrees better with TRBJ2-7, so the J call may be wrong. The CDR3 totals 16 residues. Germline CDR1 MNHNS, CDR2 SASEGT. The CDR3 region is CASSEAKLADSYEQYF. CDR3 DNA sequence: TGTGCCAGCAGTGAAGCGAAGCTAGCGGACTCCTACGAGCAGTACTTC.

V gene TRBV6-1 combines with J gene TRBJ2-2; 7 bases map to TRBD1. From germline, CDR1 is MNHNS and CDR2 SASEGT. J lost 6 bases, V lost 7 bases, and 8 bases had no gene match. The CDR3 extends over 14 amino acids. Written as DNA, the CDR3 is TGTGCCAGCATAGAGGGGGCCGGGCCCGGGGAGCTGTTTTTT. It encodes CASIEGAGPGELFF.

This sequence joins TRBV10-2 and TRBJ2-1, with D uncertain. Germline CDR1 WSHSY, CDR2 SAAADI. V was clipped by 5 bases and J by 6 bases, with 8 bases between them. CDR3 length: 12 amino acids. CDR3 sequence: CASSNFVNEQFF. The CDR3 DNA reads as TGCGCCAGCAGTAACTTTGTCAATGAGCAGTTCTTC.

The V and J genes are TRBV7-6 and TRBJ2-2, with a possible D match to TRBD2 (6 bases). The CDR3 is 16 amino acids. Germline V CDR1 and CDR2: SGHVS, FNYEAQ. V lost 5 bases, J lost 4 bases, and 17 bases lay in between. The CDR3 DNA reads TGTGCCAGCAGCCCAACCGGGACTCTTTCCACCGGGGAGCTGTTTTTT. Protein: CASSPTGTLSTGELFF.

This clonotype appeared a single time. The rearrangement uses TRBV6-1 and TRBJ2-5; tentatively, D is TRBD1 (6 bases). The J call may be in error: the DNA end matches TRBJ2-7 better. CDR1 and CDR2 (germline): MNHNS, SASEGT. The CDR3 extends over 14 amino acids. In DNA form, the CDR3 reads TGTGCCAGCAGCCTAACAGGGCCTGGCTACGAGCAGTACTTC. Amino acids: CASSLTGPGYEQYF.

This clonotype was detected only once. This rearrangement joins TRBV11-2 to TRBJ2-1, with 7 nucleotides matching TRBD2. Germline trimming cut 4 bases from V and 4 bases from J; bases unmatched to any gene: 4. This CDR3 has 14 residues. Per germline, CDR1 SGHAT and CDR2 FQNNGV. Here the CDR3 reads CASSSTGGYNEQFF. The CDR3 region has the DNA TGTGCCAGCAGCTCGACCGGGGGGTACAATGAGCAGTTCTTC.